One and the same sample provided the 22 T cell receptor beta chains below, sequenced in a study of T cell responses to AZD1222 COVID-19 vaccine (dated by TCRdb to 2020 to 2023). To prepare the library, the immunoSEQ multiplex PCR assay was applied. The source is immuneACCESS, and TCRdb retained only in-frame sequences with V and J called. Part of the clones is not carried over; for the studies checked, unresolved V genes explain less than half of this, and the remainder is unexplained. Within this sample are about 150,000 clones, with 75% to 95% of them counted one time only. 1.8% of the sample lies in the top ten. This specimen's time point label, interpreted: baseline before first vaccination. The source material was peripheral blood, sampled on day 0 of AZD1222 vaccination. These TCRs come from an adult in good health.

This rearrangement joins TRBV6-5 to TRBJ2-7, with 10 bases lining up with TRBD2. The V gene end was trimmed by 4 bases and the J gene end by 4 bases; junction bases not matched to a gene: 4. The CDR3 loop spans 14 amino acids. The V gene's germline CDR1 is MNHEY and CDR2 SVGAGI. The CDR3 DNA reads as TGTGCCAGCAGTTCAGCGGGAGGGAGATACGAGCAGTACTTC. As protein: CASSSAGGRYEQYF.

V and J are TRBV7-2 and TRBJ2-1; tentatively, D is TRBD1 or TRBD2 (6 bases each). There are 14 residues in the CDR3. With 1 base removed from V and 8 bases from J, the gap between germline ends came to 12 bases. The germline CDR1 and CDR2 sequences are SGHTA and FQGNSA. In DNA, the CDR3 is TGTGCCAGCAGCTTAGTCGGAGGGGGTTATGAGCAGTTCTTC. As protein: CASSLVGGGYEQFF.

The chain couples TRBV19 to TRBJ2-5; D not resolved. This CDR3 has 14 amino acids. The V end was cut by 0 bases, the J end by 1 base, with 6 bases between. Germline V gene data show CDR1 as LNHDA and CDR2 as SQIVND (reference sequence). CDR3 sequence (DNA): TGTGCCAGTAGTATAGATCACAGCCAAGAGACCCAGTACTTC. Translated, it gives CASSIDHSQETQYF.

This clone has more than one count but fewer than ten. V usage is TRBV3-1 (or the pseudogene TRBV3-2) and J usage is TRBJ2-1; D call uncertain. V was cut by 3 bases and J by 0 bases, with 15 bases left in between. In germline, CDR1 is LGHDT, CDR2 YNNKEL (reference sequence). The CDR3 has 17 residues. The chain's CDR3 is CASSHGSLRSSYNEQFF. The CDR3 DNA reads TGTGCCAGCAGCCACGGTTCGTTAAGGAGCTCCTACAATGAGCAGTTCTTC.

The chain couples TRBV13 to TRBJ1-2; D remains ambiguous. Deletions cut 1 base from V and 6 bases from J, with 6 bases between. CDR3 size: 12 residues. Germline V CDR1 and CDR2: PRHDT, FYEKMQ (reference sequence). The CDR3 is CASSLDMDGYTF. In nucleotides, the CDR3 is TGTGCCAGCAGCTTAGACATGGATGGCTACACCTTC.

V usage is TRBV5-1 and J usage is TRBJ2-5, with D unclear. The CDR3 is made up of 16 amino acids. Germline V gene data show CDR1 as SGHRS and CDR2 as YFSETQ. V was pared by 0 bases and J by 3 bases, with 15 bases between. The CDR3 loop reads CASSLASTGLKETQYF. The CDR3 DNA sequence: TGCGCCAGCAGCTTGGCCTCGACTGGGCTTAAAGAGACCCAGTACTTC. Combining the CDR3 with reference TRBV5-1 and TRBJ2-5 gives the whole variable domain KAGVTQTPRYLIKTRGQQVTLSCSPISGHRSVSWYQQTPGQGLQFLFEYFSETQRNKGNFPGRFSGRQFSNSRSEMNVSTLELGDSALYLCASSLASTGLKETQYFGPGTRLLVL.

In its sample, this clone was seen a few times. The chain carries TRBV20-1 and TRBJ2-3; TRBD2 is a possible D gene (5 bases). V lost 3 bases and J lost 0, with 13 bases in between. Per germline, CDR1 DFQATT and CDR2 SNEGSKA (reference sequence). The CDR3 extends over 15 amino acids. In DNA form, the CDR3 reads TGCAGTGCTAGTCGGGCTAGCTGGAGCACAGATACGCAGTATTTT. Translation: CSASRASWSTDTQYF.

This chain uses TRBV11-2 with TRBJ1-1; D not certain. V was cut by 0 bases and J by 1 base, with 3 bases left in between. The CDR3 extends over 13 amino acids. Germline V CDR1 and CDR2: SGHAT, FQNNGV. For the CDR3, the DNA is TGTGCCAGCAGCTTAGACACGAACACTGAAGCTTTCTTT. Its translation: CASSLDTNTEAFF.

This clone was observed at least ten times. V usage is TRBV4-2 and J usage is TRBJ1-5; D is uncertain. Germline loops: CDR1 LGHNA, CDR2 YNFKEQ. This CDR3 has 16 amino acids. Trimming left V 0 bases short and J 3 bases short, with 12 bases between. CDR3 in amino acids: CASSQEGPGANQPQHF. The CDR3 DNA follows: TGTGCCAGCAGCCAAGAGGGCCCAGGTGCCAATCAGCCCCAGCATTTT.

The chain recombines TRBV28 with TRBJ2-7; possibly TRBD2 for D (6 bases). This CDR3 region has 16 residues. V gave up 2 bases and J gave up 1 base, with 15 bases separating them. The germline gives CDR1 MDHEN, CDR2 SYDVKM. The CDR3 DNA sequence: TGTGCCAGCAGTTTAGCGTTCGGGAGTGCATCCTACGAGCAGTACTTC. As protein: CASSLAFGSASYEQYF.

This clone appeared once. V gene TRBV27 combines with J gene TRBJ2-1; 11 bases agree with TRBD2. V was clipped by 9 bases and J by 6 bases; unmatched bases: 13. This CDR3 is 16 amino acids long. Germline lookup yields CDR1 MNHEY and CDR2 SMNVEV (reference sequence). The CDR3 protein is CASYHLGLAGGNEQFF. CDR3 DNA: TGTGCCAGTTATCATCTCGGACTAGCGGGCGGCAATGAGCAGTTCTTC.

This chain connects TRBV3-1 (or the pseudogene TRBV3-2) to TRBJ1-5, with TRBD1 identical over 8 bases. The germline gives CDR1 LGHDT, CDR2 YNNKEL (reference sequence). The CDR3 totals 15 residues. J was trimmed by 2 bases and V by 1 base; bases with no gene match: 1. For the CDR3, the DNA is TGTGCCAGCAGCCAAGGGACAGGGCGCAATCAGCCCCAGCATTTT. It encodes CASSQGTGRNQPQHF.

V and J are TRBV24-1 and TRBJ2-1, with 9 positions matching TRBD2. The CDR3 has 16 amino acids. Looked up from germline, CDR1 is KGHDR and CDR2 is SFDVKD. The trim removed 4 bases at V and 4 bases at J, leaving 7 bases unmatched. The CDR3 is CATSDRLAAGYNEQFF. CDR3 sequence (DNA): TGTGCCACCAGTGACCGACTAGCGGCAGGGTACAATGAGCAGTTCTTC.

This chain connects TRBV2 to TRBJ2-2, with 10 positions matching TRBD2. The V gene end was trimmed by 4 bases and the J gene end by 6 bases; junction bases not matched to a gene: 5. This CDR3 is built from 15 residues. In germline, CDR1 is SNHLY, CDR2 FYNNEI. Here the CDR3 DNA reads TGTGCCAGCAGTGGTCCTAGCGGGAGTCCCGGGGAGCTGTTTTTT. As protein: CASSGPSGSPGELFF.

This clone was seen only once. The rearrangement joins TRBV5-1 to TRBJ1-2; 9 nucleotides agree with TRBD1. CDR3 size: 13 residues. J lost 6 bases, V lost 2 bases, and 2 bases had no gene match. Germline CDR1 is SGHRS and CDR2 is YFSETQ. Here the CDR3 reads CASSLGTGNGYTF. DNA of the CDR3: TGCGCCAGCAGCTTAGGGACAGGGAATGGCTACACCTTC.

This rearrangement joins TRBV18 to TRBJ1-2; D unresolved. V lost 3 bases to trimming and J lost 2 bases, with 13 bases between them. CDR1 and CDR2 (germline): KGHSH, LQKENI. This CDR3 contains 15 residues. The CDR3 reads CASSPKTQYNYGYTF. The CDR3, as DNA: TGTGCCAGCTCACCGAAGACACAATACAACTATGGCTACACCTTC.

This clone was seen more than once but under ten times. The chain carries TRBV28 and TRBJ1-5; 7 positions agree with TRBD1. The germline gives CDR1 MDHEN, CDR2 SYDVKM. The CDR3 has 17 residues. The trim removed 0 bases at V and 0 bases at J, leaving 5 bases unmatched. This CDR3 is CASSLWIGTDSNQPQHF. The CDR3 nucleotides are TGTGCCAGCAGTTTATGGATTGGGACAGATAGCAATCAGCCCCAGCATTTT.

The chain couples TRBV27 to TRBJ2-1; 7 bases match TRBD2. Germline CDR1 reads MNHEY; CDR2 reads SMNVEV (reference sequence). V shed 5 bases and J 1 base; nucleotides not matched to a gene: 5. The CDR3 is 15 residues long. CDR3 DNA sequence: TGTGCCAGCAGTAGCGGGAAACCGTCCTACAATGAGCAGTTCTTC. This translates into CASSSGKPSYNEQFF.

V is TRBV28 and J is TRBJ2-5; tentative D call: TRBD1 (5 bases). The CDR3 runs 15 residues. V gave up 5 bases and J gave up 0 bases, with 13 bases separating them. Germline V gene sequence: CDR1 MDHEN, CDR2 SYDVKM. CDR3 DNA sequence: TGTGCCAGCAGTAACAGGAATTGGTACCAAGAGACCCAGTACTTC. This encodes CASSNRNWYQETQYF.

The chain is built from TRBV30 and TRBJ2-1; 7 positions match TRBD1. This CDR3 is built from 13 residues. Per germline, CDR1 GTSNPN and CDR2 SVGIG (reference sequence). V dropped 1 base and J dropped 4; count of bases not matched to a gene: 1. CDR3: CAWSEDRYNEQFF. DNA for the CDR3: TGTGCCTGGAGTGAGGACAGGTACAATGAGCAGTTCTTC.

V gene TRBV2 combines with J gene TRBJ1-5; D gene ambiguous. The CDR3 is 15 amino acids. V gave up 3 bases and J gave up 0 bases, with 9 bases separating them. Germline values: CDR1 SNHLY, CDR2 FYNNEI. The CDR3 bases are TGTGCCAGCAGTGAGTCGGGTTATAGCAATCAGCCCCAGCATTTT. Its translation: CASSESGYSNQPQHF.

The chain has TRBV13 and TRBJ1-2; 9 bases align to TRBD1. V lost 5 bases and J lost 4; bases outside the gene matches: 5. Looked up from germline, CDR1 is PRHDT and CDR2 is FYEKMQ (reference sequence). This CDR3 spans 14 amino acids. The CDR3 protein is CASSRTGEGYGYTF. CDR3 bases: TGTGCCAGCAGCCGGACAGGGGAGGGCTATGGCTACACCTTC.